This T cell receptor (beta chain) was sequenced for a study of cytomegalovirus exposure and HLA in healthy donors. Study-level findings and limits: The authors reported that TCR beta sequences could predict HLA-A and HLA-B alleles. These predictions were accurate for most subjects in the first cohort. Later on, a genetic analysis was performed. It linked a missense variant in DCLRE1C with V- and J-gene trimming of TCR beta. Three chains linked to CMV were shown in vitro to be specific for CMV antigens.

60 Vbeta and 13 Jbeta primers were used in PCR. Methods used by the authors: Counted up in a later analysis, unique TCR beta chains came to roughly 80 million, with about 9.9 million shared. This table comes from immunoSEQ multiplex PCR, and its TCRdb copy is limited to in-frame clones, with some not included. Clonal size and the V and J genes are those of that table, whereas D and trimming came from the DNA. Of fewer than 250,000 clones listed, around 75% were seen once; the top ten hold roughly 0.4%. This CDR3 is 14 amino acids long. Trimming removed 1 base from V and 4 bases from J, with 9 bases in between. Germline V lookup: CDR1 SGHRS, CDR2 YFSETQ. Note on this clone: Its specificity is unknown.

This TCR derives from a male donor in good health and CMV-seropositive. This chain connects TRBV5-1 to TRBJ1-3; D possibly corresponds to TRBD1 (6 bases). Sequencing used PBMCs. CDR3 sequence reads: CASSLLGQGNTIYF. The CDR3 bases are TGCGCCAGCAGCTTGTTAGGACAGGGAAACACCATATATTTT.